The T cell receptor beta chain under discussion was sequenced for a study of blood T cells in healthy people across ages. This clonotype occurred a few times. With a J-beta primer mix and a sample-barcoded 5' primer, a second PCR ran roughly 6 to 11 cycles. MiXCR, applied by TCRdb to the 5' RACE reads, yields one record per CDR3 protein. The data contain 500,000 to 600,000 distinct CDR3 sequences, 27% of them singletons. Input material: blood. This TCR was sampled from a woman in her seventies in good health.

The CDR3 region is CASSLAPKGLDTQYF. CDR3 in DNA: TGTGCCAGCAGCTTGGCCCCTAAGGGTTTAGATACGCAGTATTTT. The chain recombines TRBV5-6 with TRBJ2-3, with D unresolved. The CDR3 consists of 15 residues. Looked up from germline, CDR1 is SGHDT and CDR2 is YYEEEE. V lost 0 bases and J 5 bases, leaving 13 bases between the germline ends.